The 28 T cell receptor beta chains below were found in one sample sequenced in a study of memory CD4+ T cells and cytomegalovirus serostatus (dated by TCRdb to the late 2010s). The method behind the library was the immunoSEQ multiplex PCR assay. TCRdb took this table from immuneACCESS and kept in-frame rearrangements with V and J called. Such tables lack part of the clones; where checked against another copy, unresolved V genes explain under half of the gap, and the rest is unexplained. The sample table contains about 40,000 clones; only one count was recorded for 76% of them. The top ten clones comprise 5% to 7.5% of the sample. Single viable CD3+CD4+CD8-CD45RO+ cells were sorted as memory CD4+ T cells on a FACSAria II. The sequenced sample consisted of memory CD4+ T cells from blood. The receptors were sampled from an adult in good health and CMV-seronegative.

The chain recombines TRBV5-4 with TRBJ2-5; D tentatively fits TRBD1 or TRBD2 (5 bases each). V lost 2 bases, J lost 5 bases, and 10 bases lay in between. The CDR3 contains 13 residues. Germline V gene lookup returns CDR1 SGHNT and CDR2 YYREEE (reference sequence). The CDR3 nucleotides are TGTGCCAGCAGCTTAGGGACCTCTGAGACCCAGTACTTC. Translating gives CASSLGTSETQYF.

V is TRBV4-1 and J is TRBJ2-3, with TRBD1 identical over 8 bases. Germline loops: CDR1 MGHRA, CDR2 YSYEKL. The trim removed 2 bases at V and 4 bases at J, leaving 5 bases unmatched. The CDR3 consists of 15 residues. The CDR3 is CASSQRDRSADTQYF. CDR3 in DNA: TGCGCCAGCAGCCAACGGGACAGGTCAGCAGATACGCAGTATTTT.

The chain carries TRBV12-5 and TRBJ2-1, with TRBD1 matching 7 bases. Germline loops: CDR1 LGHNT, CDR2 FRNRAP. With 6 bases clipped from V and 0 bases from J, the junction kept 5 bases outside the gene matches. The CDR3 has 15 amino acids. The CDR3 loop is CASGPTGSSYNEQFF. In nucleotides, the CDR3 is TGTGCTAGTGGCCCGACAGGGAGCTCCTACAATGAGCAGTTCTTC.

The V gene is TRBV5-5, the J gene TRBJ2-2, with a weak D call TRBD2 (6 bases). Germline CDR1 and CDR2: SGHKS and YYEKEE (reference sequence). Trimming stripped 4 bases from V and 4 bases from J, with 17 bases between. The CDR3 length is 16 residues. The CDR3 DNA reads as TGTGCCAGCAGCGGCATCGGGGGAACAGGCACCGGGGAGCTGTTTTTT. This codes for CASSGIGGTGTGELFF.

The chain employs TRBV7-2 and TRBJ2-7; D call uncertain. Germline CDR1 is SGHTA and CDR2 is FQGNSA. The CDR3 is 14 residues long. V was trimmed by 7 bases and J by 10 bases, leaving 23 bases between them. CDR3 DNA: TGTGCCAGCAACCCTGAATCTTTTCTCGGTACACAGTACTTC. This sequence encodes CASNPESFLGTQYF.

The V call is TRBV28, the J call TRBJ1-2, with 11 bases aligning to TRBD1. The CDR3 sequence is 15 residues long. Germline loops: CDR1 MDHEN, CDR2 SYDVKM. J gave up 3 bases and V 5 bases, and 5 bases lay outside the gene matches. Written as DNA, the CDR3 is TGTGCCAGCAGTCCGCGGACAGGGGGCTACTATGGCTACACCTTC. Its protein product is CASSPRTGGYYGYTF.

This clone was counted between two and nine times. The chain couples TRBV29-1 to TRBJ1-1; tentatively, D is TRBD1 (6 bases). Germline V gene lookup returns CDR1 SQVTM and CDR2 ANQGSEA. V lost 7 bases to trimming and J lost 0 bases, with 12 bases between them. The CDR3 contains 13 residues. As DNA, the CDR3 is TGCAGCGGGGACATACTCATGAACACTGAAGCTTTCTTT. Its translation is CSGDILMNTEAFF.

A few counts support this clone. The chain links TRBV6-6 to TRBJ1-2; tentatively, D is TRBD1 (6 bases). In germline, CDR1 is MNHNY, CDR2 SVGAGI (reference sequence). The V gene lost 8 bases and the J gene lost 4 bases, with 17 bases spanning the gap. The CDR3 is 14 amino acids. The chain's CDR3 is CASLAQGQGYGYTF. In DNA form, the CDR3 reads TGTGCCAGCCTCGCGCAGGGGCAGGGCTATGGCTACACCTTC.

V is TRBV11-2 and J is TRBJ2-3; unclear D gene. This CDR3 is 14 amino acids long. Germline V gene data show CDR1 as SGHAT and CDR2 as FQNNGV. Trimming cost V 5 bases and J 7 bases, with 16 bases left between them. This CDR3 is CASSEDRARYTQYF. CDR3 sequence (DNA): TGTGCCAGCAGCGAAGACCGGGCCAGGTATACGCAGTATTTT. The full variable domain, rest sourced from reference TRBV11-2 and TRBJ2-3, is EAGVAQSPRYKIIEKRQSVAFWCNPISGHATLYWYQQILGQGPKLLIQFQNNGVVDDSQLPKDRFSAERLKGVDSTLKIQPAKLEDSAVYLCASSEDRARYTQYFGPGTRLTVL.

V gene TRBV6-6 combines with J gene TRBJ2-5; D ambiguous. CDR3 length equals 13 residues. V lost 6 bases to trimming and J lost 5 bases, with 13 bases between them. Looked up from germline, CDR1 is MNHNY and CDR2 is SVGAGI (reference sequence). The CDR3 is CASSRSTGETQYF. The DNA of the CDR3 is TGTGCCAGCAGCCGGTCCACGGGTGAGACCCAGTACTTC.

The gene calls are TRBV30 and TRBJ2-1, with a possible D match to TRBD2 (5 bases). V dropped 3 bases and J dropped 7 bases, with 13 bases sitting between them. This CDR3 contains 13 residues. Germline V gives CDR1 GTSNPN, CDR2 SVGIG (reference sequence). CDR3 nucleotide sequence: TGTGCCTGGAGCTCCAGACGGGGAAATGAGCAGTTCTTC. This sequence encodes CAWSSRRGNEQFF.

The rearrangement uses TRBV2 and TRBJ2-6; D remains ambiguous. With 5 bases removed from V and 0 bases from J, the gap between germline ends came to 14 bases. The germline CDR1 and CDR2 sequences are SNHLY and FYNNEI. CDR3 length: 17 residues. Here the CDR3 DNA reads TGTGCCAGCAGTAGGGCCCTAGGAAACTCTGGGGCCAACGTCCTGACTTTC. Protein product: CASSRALGNSGANVLTF.

The chain couples TRBV9 to TRBJ2-3; 10 nucleotides match TRBD2. The ends lost 3 bases at V and 6 bases at J; junction bases unmatched: 10. Germline V gives CDR1 SGDLS, CDR2 YYNGEE. CDR3 length: 16 residues. The CDR3, as DNA: TGTGCCAGCAGCGCAATAGCGGGAGGTTATGGGGATACGCAGTATTTT. It is translated as CASSAIAGGYGDTQYF.

This clone was found once. The chain links TRBV11-3 to TRBJ2-3; D may be TRBD2 (6 bases). This CDR3 contains 15 residues. In germline, CDR1 is SGHNT, CDR2 YENEEA. V lost 5 bases and J 5 bases, leaving 17 bases between the germline ends. The CDR3 loop reads CASSRGLGIEDTQYF. The CDR3 coding sequence is TGTGCCAGCAGCCGGGGACTGGGAATTGAAGATACGCAGTATTTT.

The DNA of the CDR3 is TGCGCCAGCAAGACTTTTGCGGGAGTCTACGAGCAGTACTTC. Its protein is CASKTFAGVYEQYF. V is TRBV5-1 and J is TRBJ2-7; 7 bases line up with TRBD2. J gave up 3 bases and V 6 bases, and 9 bases lay outside the gene matches. The CDR3 spans 14 residues. The V gene's germline CDR1 is SGHRS and CDR2 YFSETQ.

J is TRBJ1-1 and V is TRBV2; unclear D gene. Germline V gene data show CDR1 as SNHLY and CDR2 as FYNNEI. The CDR3 consists of 13 residues. V was cut by 3 bases and J by 1 base, with 6 bases left in between. The CDR3 sequence is CASSDEGNTEAFF. The CDR3 coding sequence is TGTGCCAGCAGTGACGAAGGGAACACTGAAGCTTTCTTT. Combining the CDR3 with reference TRBV2 and TRBJ1-1 gives the whole variable domain EPEVTQTPSHQVTQMGQEVILRCVPISNHLYFYWYRQILGQKVEFLVSFYNNEISEKSEIFDDQFSVERPDGSNFTLKIRSTKLEDSAMYFCASSDEGNTEAFFGQGTRLTVV.

This clone was found once. The chain carries TRBV7-2 and TRBJ2-3, with TRBD1 identical over 10 bases. This CDR3 has 16 residues. The germline CDR1 and CDR2 sequences are SGHTA and FQGNSA. V was pared by 1 base and J by 6 bases, with 7 bases of the junction left unmatched. DNA of the CDR3: TGTGCCAGCAGCTTAGAGCCGGGACAGGGGATGGATACGCAGTATTTT. As protein: CASSLEPGQGMDTQYF.

By proportion, this clone is medium-sized. This sequence joins TRBV10-2 and TRBJ2-2, with D unresolved. Germline V gene sequence: CDR1 WSHSY, CDR2 SAAADI. This CDR3 is 13 amino acids long. Trimming removed 2 bases from V and 7 bases from J, with 8 bases in between. The CDR3 DNA reads TGCGCCAGCAGTGAGGTGATGGGCGGGGAGCTGTTTTTT. Residues: CASSEVMGGELFF.

The chain is built from TRBV6-5 and TRBJ2-7, with D uncertain. The CDR3 runs 15 residues. V was clipped by 0 bases and J by 4 bases, with 13 bases between them. Germline V lookup: CDR1 MNHEY, CDR2 SVGAGI. CDR3 protein: CASSYSTGPGYEQYF. For the CDR3, the DNA is TGTGCCAGCAGTTACTCGACGGGTCCCGGATACGAGCAGTACTTC.

The chain joins TRBV28 to TRBJ1-1, with a possible D match to TRBD1 (5 bases). V dropped 9 bases and J dropped 11 bases, with 22 bases sitting between them. Germline CDR1 is MDHEN and CDR2 is SYDVKM. This CDR3 has 13 residues. CDR3 amino acids: CASWIRATRMAFF. CDR3 DNA: TGTGCCAGTTGGATCAGGGCAACTAGGATGGCTTTCTTT.

This chain links TRBV7-9 with TRBJ1-2; 12 positions match TRBD1. V lost 5 bases, J lost 8 bases, and 9 bases stayed unmatched. The CDR3 covers 15 residues. Germline CDR1 SEHNR, CDR2 FQNEAQ (reference sequence). CDR3 nucleotides: TGTGCCAGCAGCCCCTCGGGACAGGGGGCTGGCGGCTACACCTTC. Amino acids: CASSPSGQGAGGYTF.

The chain uses TRBV7-2 and TRBJ2-7, with D possibly matching TRBD2 (5 bases). The germline V and J ends were trimmed by 4 bases and 7 bases, with 14 bases remaining between them. Per germline, CDR1 SGHTA and CDR2 FQGNSA. There are 13 residues in the CDR3. In nucleotides, the CDR3 is TGTGCCAGCAGCTCGGAGGTTCTTCGGGAGCAGTACTTC. It is translated as CASSSEVLREQYF.

The V call is TRBV2, the J call TRBJ1-2; D not resolved. This CDR3 comprises 15 residues. V lost 3 bases and J 0 bases, leaving 11 bases between the germline ends. Per the germline V gene, CDR1 is SNHLY and CDR2 is FYNNEI. CDR3 sequence (DNA): TGTGCCAGCAGTGAGGGGAAAGGTCCTAACTATGGCTACACCTTC. Translating it yields CASSEGKGPNYGYTF.

The sample holds one count of this clone. The gene calls are TRBV29-1 and TRBJ2-1, with a tentative D call TRBD1 (5 bases). The CDR3 loop spans 16 amino acids. CDR1 is SQVTM and CDR2 is ANQGSEA in the germline V gene. Trimming removed 5 bases from V and 6 bases from J, with 23 bases in between. CDR3 sequence reads: CSVSLLSGIGVNEQFF. CDR3 sequence (DNA): TGCAGCGTTTCTCTCTTGAGTGGGATAGGGGTCAATGAGCAGTTCTTC.

The chain recombines TRBV4-3 with TRBJ2-2; 8 positions match TRBD2. The CDR3 is 17 amino acids. V gave up 0 bases and J gave up 3 bases; unmatched junction bases: 6. In germline, CDR1 is LGHNA, CDR2 YSLEER. The CDR3 reads CASSQERGTSHTGELFF. CDR3 nucleotide sequence: TGCGCCAGCAGCCAAGAGAGGGGGACTAGTCACACCGGGGAGCTGTTTTTT.

The chain links TRBV5-4 to TRBJ2-7; TRBD2 agrees at 11 bases. CDR1 SGHNT and CDR2 YYREEE come from the germline V gene (reference sequence). V shed 3 bases and J 3 bases; nucleotides not matched to a gene: 8. CDR3 length: 16 amino acids. DNA for the CDR3: TGTGCCAGCAGCTGGGAACTAGCGGGAGAGGACTACGAGCAGTACTTC. It encodes CASSWELAGEDYEQYF.

This clone was counted between two and nine times. This chain uses TRBV7-2 with TRBJ2-5; D may be TRBD1 (5 bases). CDR3 size: 14 residues. Germline V gene data show CDR1 as SGHTA and CDR2 as FQGNSA. V was pared by 5 bases and J by 2 bases, with 12 bases between. The CDR3 here is CASSPSGAQETQYF. CDR3 coding DNA: TGTGCCAGCAGCCCATCTGGGGCTCAAGAGACCCAGTACTTC. The entire variable domain, with the rest obtained from reference TRBV7-2 and TRBJ2-5, is as follows: GAGVSQSPSNKVTEKGKDVELRCDPISGHTALYWYRQSLGQGLEFLIYFQGNSAPDKSGLPSDRFSAERTGGSVSTLTIQRTQQEDSAVYLCASSPSGAQETQYFGPGTRLLVL.

V gene TRBV18 combines with J gene TRBJ2-3; D unresolved. The CDR3 contains 12 residues. From germline, CDR1 is KGHSH and CDR2 LQKENI. Trimming left V 3 bases short and J 6 bases short, with 7 bases between. CDR3 DNA sequence: TGTGCCAGCTCACCTACTTCCGATACGCAGTATTTT. Translated: CASSPTSDTQYF.